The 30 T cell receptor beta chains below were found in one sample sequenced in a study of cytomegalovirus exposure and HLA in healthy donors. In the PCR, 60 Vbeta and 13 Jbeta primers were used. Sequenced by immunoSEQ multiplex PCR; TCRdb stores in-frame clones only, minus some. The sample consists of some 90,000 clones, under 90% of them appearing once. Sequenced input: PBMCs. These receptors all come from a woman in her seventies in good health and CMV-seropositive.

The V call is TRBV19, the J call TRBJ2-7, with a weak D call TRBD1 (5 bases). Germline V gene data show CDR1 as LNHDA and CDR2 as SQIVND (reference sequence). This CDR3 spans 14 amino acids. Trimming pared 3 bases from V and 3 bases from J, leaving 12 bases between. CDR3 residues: CASSIGGHLYEQYF. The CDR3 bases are TGTGCCAGTAGTATTGGCGGACATCTCTACGAGCAGTACTTC.

CDR3 DNA: TGTGCCAGTAGTATAGGATCGGGGAGATCTTTGAACACTGAAGCTTTCTTT. Translated: CASSIGSGRSLNTEAFF. The genes are TRBV19 and TRBJ1-1; D gene uncertain. The CDR3 consists of 17 residues. Germline CDR1 is LNHDA and CDR2 is SQIVND (reference sequence). V gave up 1 base and J gave up 0 bases, with 15 bases separating them.

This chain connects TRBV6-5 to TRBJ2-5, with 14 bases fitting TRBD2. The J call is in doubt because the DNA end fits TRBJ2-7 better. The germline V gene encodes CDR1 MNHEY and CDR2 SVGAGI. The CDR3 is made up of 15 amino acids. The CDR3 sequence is CASSRGLAGAYEQYF. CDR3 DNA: TGTGCCAGCAGTAGGGGACTAGCGGGAGCCTACGAGCAGTACTTC.

Written as DNA, the CDR3 is TGTGCCAGCAGCGTAGGCCCTAGCCCAGGCGATGAGCAGTTCTTC. Translated, it gives CASSVGPSPGDEQFF. The chain employs TRBV5-4 and TRBJ2-1; D perhaps matches TRBD2 (5 bases). CDR1 and CDR2 (germline): SGHNT, YYREEE (reference sequence). Trimming removed 4 bases from V and 8 bases from J, with 19 bases in between. The CDR3 is made up of 15 amino acids.

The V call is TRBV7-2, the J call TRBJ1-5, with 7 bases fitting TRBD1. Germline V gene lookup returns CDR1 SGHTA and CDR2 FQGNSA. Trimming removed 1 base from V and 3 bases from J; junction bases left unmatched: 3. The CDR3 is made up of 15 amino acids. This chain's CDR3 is CASSLGQGLNQPQHF. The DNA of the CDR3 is TGTGCCAGCAGCTTAGGACAGGGCCTCAATCAGCCCCAGCATTTT.

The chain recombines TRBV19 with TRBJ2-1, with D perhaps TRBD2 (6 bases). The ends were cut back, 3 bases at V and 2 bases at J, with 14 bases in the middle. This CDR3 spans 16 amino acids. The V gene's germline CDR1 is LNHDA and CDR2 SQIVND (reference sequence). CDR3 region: CASSINEGGTYNEQFF. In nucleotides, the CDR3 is TGTGCCAGTAGTATTAATGAGGGAGGAACCTACAATGAGCAGTTCTTC.

The CDR3 reads CASSLPGLAGSDTQYF. The CDR3, as DNA: TGCGCCAGCAGCCTACCGGGACTAGCAGGCTCAGATACGCAGTATTTT. V and J are TRBV5-1 and TRBJ2-3; 9 nucleotides agree with TRBD2. The CDR3 length is 16 residues. Trimming cost V 4 bases and J 4 bases; bases outside gene matches: 10. Germline CDR1 and CDR2: SGHRS and YFSETQ.

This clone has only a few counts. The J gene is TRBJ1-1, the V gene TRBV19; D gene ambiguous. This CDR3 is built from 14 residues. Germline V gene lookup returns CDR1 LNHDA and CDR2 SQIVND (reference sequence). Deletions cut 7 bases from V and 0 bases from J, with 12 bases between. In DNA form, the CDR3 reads TGTGCCAGTAAACCGGGATTTATGAACACTGAAGCTTTCTTT. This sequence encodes CASKPGFMNTEAFF.

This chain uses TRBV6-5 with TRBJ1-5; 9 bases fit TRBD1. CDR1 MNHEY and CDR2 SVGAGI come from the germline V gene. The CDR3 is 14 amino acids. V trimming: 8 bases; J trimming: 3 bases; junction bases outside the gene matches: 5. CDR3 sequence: CASGGTGLNQPQHF. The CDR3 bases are TGTGCCAGCGGGGGGACAGGGCTCAATCAGCCCCAGCATTTT.

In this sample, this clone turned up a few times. CDR3: CASSVPFDPLLTAYEQYF. CDR3 sequence (DNA): TGTGCCAGCAGCGTCCCCTTCGACCCCCTATTAACAGCCTACGAGCAGTACTTC. This chain links TRBV5-4 with TRBJ2-7; the D is unclear. The CDR3 length is 18 residues. Germline CDR1 is SGHNT and CDR2 is YYREEE (reference sequence). V lost 4 bases to trimming and J lost 2 bases, with 25 bases between them.

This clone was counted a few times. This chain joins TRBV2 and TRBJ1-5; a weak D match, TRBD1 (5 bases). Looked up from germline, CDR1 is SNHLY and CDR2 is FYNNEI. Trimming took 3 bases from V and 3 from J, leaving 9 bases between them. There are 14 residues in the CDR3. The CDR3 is CASSDKTANQPQHF. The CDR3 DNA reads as TGTGCCAGCAGTGATAAGACAGCCAATCAGCCCCAGCATTTT.

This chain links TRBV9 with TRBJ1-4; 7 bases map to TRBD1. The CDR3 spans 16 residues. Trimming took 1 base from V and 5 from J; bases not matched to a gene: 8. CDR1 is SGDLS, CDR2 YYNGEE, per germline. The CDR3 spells CASSVSVGQANEKLFF. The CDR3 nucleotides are TGTGCCAGCAGCGTAAGCGTCGGACAGGCAAATGAAAAACTGTTTTTT.

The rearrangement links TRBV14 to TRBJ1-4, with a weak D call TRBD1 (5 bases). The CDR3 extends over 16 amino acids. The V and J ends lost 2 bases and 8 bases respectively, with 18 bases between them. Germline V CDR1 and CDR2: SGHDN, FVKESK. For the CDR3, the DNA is TGTGCCAGCAGCCAACCAACAGGTGGCGGCGTAGAAAAACTGTTTTTT. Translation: CASSQPTGGGVEKLFF.

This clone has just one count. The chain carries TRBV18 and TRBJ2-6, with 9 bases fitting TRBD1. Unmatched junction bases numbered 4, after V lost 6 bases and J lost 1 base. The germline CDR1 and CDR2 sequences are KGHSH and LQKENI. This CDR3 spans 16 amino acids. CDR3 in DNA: TGTGCCAGCTCCTCGGACAGGGGTTCTGGGGCCAACGTCCTGACTTTC. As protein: CASSSDRGSGANVLTF.

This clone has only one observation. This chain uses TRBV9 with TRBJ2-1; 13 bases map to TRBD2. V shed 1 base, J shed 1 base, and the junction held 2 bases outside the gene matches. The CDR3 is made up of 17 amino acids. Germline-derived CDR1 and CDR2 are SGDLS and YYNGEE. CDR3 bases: TGTGCCAGCAGCGTAACTAGCGGGAGGGGATCCTACAATGAGCAGTTCTTC. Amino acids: CASSVTSGRGSYNEQFF. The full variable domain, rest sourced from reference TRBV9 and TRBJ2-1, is DSGVTQTPKHLITATGQRVTLRCSPRSGDLSVYWYQQSLDQGLQFLIQYYNGEERAKGNILERFSAQQFPDLHSELNLSSLELGDSALYFCASSVTSGRGSYNEQFFGPGTRLTVL.

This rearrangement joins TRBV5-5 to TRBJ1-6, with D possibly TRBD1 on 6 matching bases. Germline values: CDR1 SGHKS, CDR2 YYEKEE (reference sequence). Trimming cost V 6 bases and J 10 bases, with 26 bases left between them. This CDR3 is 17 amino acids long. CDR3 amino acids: CASTPDPVRGRGSPLHF. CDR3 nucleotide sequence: TGTGCCAGCACTCCTGACCCAGTGCGGGGGCGGGGATCACCCCTCCACTTT. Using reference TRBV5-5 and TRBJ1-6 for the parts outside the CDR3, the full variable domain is DAGVTQSPTHLIKTRGQQVTLRCSPISGHKSVSWYQQVLGQGPQFIFQYYEKEERGRGNFPDRFSARQFPNYSSELNVNALLLGDSALYLCASTPDPVRGRGSPLHFGNGTRLTVT.

Here the CDR3 reads CASSLREWRETQYF. The CDR3 coding sequence is TGTGCCAGCAGCCTAAGAGAGTGGAGAGAGACCCAGTACTTC. This chain links TRBV7-8 with TRBJ2-5; D is unresolved. CDR1 and CDR2 (germline): SGHVS, FQNEAQ. This CDR3 has 14 amino acids. Trimming shortened V by 5 bases and J by 4 bases, and 14 bases separated the two germline ends. Drawing the rest from reference TRBV7-8 and TRBJ2-5, the complete variable domain is GAGVSQSPRYKVAKRGQDVALRCDPISGHVSLFWYQQALGQGPEFLTYFQNEAQLDKSGLPSDRFFAERPEGSVSTLKIQRTQQEDSAVYLCASSLREWRETQYFGPGTRLLVL.

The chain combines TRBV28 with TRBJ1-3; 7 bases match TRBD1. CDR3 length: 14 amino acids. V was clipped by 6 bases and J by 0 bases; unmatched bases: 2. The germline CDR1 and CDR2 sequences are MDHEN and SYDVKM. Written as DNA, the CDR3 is TGTGCCAGCAGGGACAGGAACTCTGGAAACACCATATATTTT. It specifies CASRDRNSGNTIYF.

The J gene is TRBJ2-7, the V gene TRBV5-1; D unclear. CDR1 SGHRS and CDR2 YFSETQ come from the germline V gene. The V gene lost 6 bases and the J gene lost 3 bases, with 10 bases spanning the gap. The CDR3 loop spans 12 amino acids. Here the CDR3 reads CASIRRGYEQYF. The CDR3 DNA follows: TGCGCCAGCATACGGCGCGGCTACGAGCAGTACTTC.

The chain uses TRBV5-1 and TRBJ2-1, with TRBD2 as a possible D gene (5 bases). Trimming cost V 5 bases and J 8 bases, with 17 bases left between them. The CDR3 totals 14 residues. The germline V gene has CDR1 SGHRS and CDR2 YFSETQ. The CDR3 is CASSSDSARDEQFF. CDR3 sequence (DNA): TGCGCCAGCAGTTCAGACTCGGCGAGGGATGAGCAGTTCTTC.

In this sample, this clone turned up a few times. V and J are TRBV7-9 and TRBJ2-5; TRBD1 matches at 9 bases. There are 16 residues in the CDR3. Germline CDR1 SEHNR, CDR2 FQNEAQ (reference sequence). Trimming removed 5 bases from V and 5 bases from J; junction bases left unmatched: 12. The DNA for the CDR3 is TGTGCCAGCAGCCCCCCGAGACAGGGGGGAATCGAGACCCAGTACTTC. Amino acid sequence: CASSPPRQGGIETQYF.

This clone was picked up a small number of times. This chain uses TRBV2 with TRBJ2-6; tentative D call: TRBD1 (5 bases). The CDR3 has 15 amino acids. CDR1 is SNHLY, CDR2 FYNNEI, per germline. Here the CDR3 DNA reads TGTGCAAGCCTGCCAGGGTACGGTGGGGCCAACGTCCTGACTTTC. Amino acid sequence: CASLPGYGGANVLTF.

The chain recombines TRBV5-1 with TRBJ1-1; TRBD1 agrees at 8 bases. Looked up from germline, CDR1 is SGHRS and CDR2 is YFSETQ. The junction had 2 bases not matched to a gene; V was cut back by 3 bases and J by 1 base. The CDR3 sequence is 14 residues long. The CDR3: CASSSGQANTEAFF. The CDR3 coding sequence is TGCGCCAGCAGCTCGGGACAGGCGAACACTGAAGCTTTCTTT.

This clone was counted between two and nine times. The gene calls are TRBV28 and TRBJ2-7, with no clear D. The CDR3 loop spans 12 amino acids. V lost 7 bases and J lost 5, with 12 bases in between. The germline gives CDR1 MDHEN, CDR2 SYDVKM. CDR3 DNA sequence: TGTGCCAGCAATACGCGAGAGAACGAGCAGTACTTC. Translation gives CASNTRENEQYF.

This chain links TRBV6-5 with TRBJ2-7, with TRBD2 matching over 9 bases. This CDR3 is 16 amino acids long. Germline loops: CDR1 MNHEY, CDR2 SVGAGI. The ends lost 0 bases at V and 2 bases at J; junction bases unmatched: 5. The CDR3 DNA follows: TGTGCCAGCAGTTACTCGGCACTAGCGGGTACCTACGAGCAGTACTTC. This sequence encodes CASSYSALAGTYEQYF.

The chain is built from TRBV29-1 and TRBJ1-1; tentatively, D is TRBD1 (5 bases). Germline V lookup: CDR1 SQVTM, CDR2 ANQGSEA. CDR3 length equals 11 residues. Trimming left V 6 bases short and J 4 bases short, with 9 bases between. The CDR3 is CSVQGPTEAFF. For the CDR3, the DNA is TGCAGCGTCCAGGGTCCCACTGAAGCTTTCTTT.

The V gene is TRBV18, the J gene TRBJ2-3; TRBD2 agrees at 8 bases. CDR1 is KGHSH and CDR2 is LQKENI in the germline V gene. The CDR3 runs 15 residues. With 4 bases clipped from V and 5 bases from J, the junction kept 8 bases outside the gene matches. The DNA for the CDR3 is TGTGCCAGCTCACTTGCCGGGAGGGCCAAAGATACGCAGTATTTT. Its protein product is CASSLAGRAKDTQYF.

The CDR3 sequence: CASSLEGRSMNTEAFF. CDR3 nucleotides: TGCGCCAGCAGCTTGGAGGGGCGGAGCATGAACACTGAAGCTTTCTTT. V usage is TRBV5-1 and J usage is TRBJ1-1, with a possible D match to TRBD1 (5 bases). The germline gives CDR1 SGHRS, CDR2 YFSETQ. Trimming took 0 bases from V and 0 from J, leaving 12 bases between them. This CDR3 comprises 16 residues.

As DNA, the CDR3 is TGCGCCAGCAGCCAAGACGAGACAGGGGGAGAGACCCAGTACTTC. This translates into CASSQDETGGETQYF. This chain uses TRBV4-1 with TRBJ2-5, with 9 positions matching TRBD1. The CDR3 extends over 15 amino acids. The V gene end was trimmed by 0 bases and the J gene end by 4 bases; junction bases not matched to a gene: 3. CDR1 and CDR2 (germline): MGHRA, YSYEKL.

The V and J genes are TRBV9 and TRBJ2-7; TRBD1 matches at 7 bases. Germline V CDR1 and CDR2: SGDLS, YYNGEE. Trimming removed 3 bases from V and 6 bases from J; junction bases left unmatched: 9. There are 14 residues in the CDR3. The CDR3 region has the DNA TGTGCCAGCAGCGCTGGGACAGCCTCCGGCGAGCAGTACTTC. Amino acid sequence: CASSAGTASGEQYF.